The rows below give T cell receptor beta chains drawn from one sample of a study of blood T cell repertoires in COVID-19. Sequencing used immunoSEQ multiplex PCR; TCRdb keeps in-frame clones, though not all of them. The repertoire holds about 140,000 clones, with approximately 86% as singletons. Sequencing was carried out using peripheral blood. These receptors came from a woman aged 60 to 75 with acute or convalescent COVID-19. Both conserved end residues are part of each CDR3. A D gene is named only where the DNA matches it firmly. Size tells how often a clone was seen (once, few, many) or the class of an expanded clone, and some rows leave it out.

TRBJ2-7 | . | . | TRBV5-8 | TGTGCCAGCAGCTTACAGGGTGCCTACGAGCAGTACTTC | CASSLQGAYEQYF
TRBJ1-3 | few | . | TRBV9 | TGTGCCAGCAGCCCGAGAATCGCACTCGGAAACACCATATATTTT | CASSPRIALGNTIYF
TRBJ1-1 | . | TRBD1 | TRBV7-9 | TGTGCCAGCAGCCTGGGACAGGTCAAGAACACTGAAGCTTTCTTT | CASSLGQVKNTEAFF
TRBJ2-1 | . | TRBD2 | TRBV29-1 | TGCAGCGTTGAGCGGGGGGATTATTACAATGAGCAGTTCTTC | CSVERGDYYNEQFF
TRBJ1-1 | . | . | TRBV7-2 | TGTGCCAGCAGCGTACAGATGAACACTGAAGCTTTCTTT | CASSVQMNTEAFF
TRBJ1-3 | . | TRBD1 | TRBV7-2 | TGTGCCAGCAGCTACCAGACAGGGATCTCGGGATTCTCTGGAAACACCATATATTTT | CASSYQTGISGFSGNTIYF
TRBJ1-3 | . | . | TRBV6-6 | TGTGCCAGCATTCCCAGGGAGGCTGGAAACACCATATATTTT | CASIPREAGNTIYF
TRBJ1-5 | once | . | TRBV4-3 | TGCGCCAGCAGCTACGACGACAGTGTTAGTCAGCCCCAGCATTTT | CASSYDDSVSQPQHF
TRBJ1-2 | . | . | TRBV7-6 | TGTGCCAGCAGCCTCTCAGGGGCCTATGGCTACACCTTC | CASSLSGAYGYTF
TRBJ1-2 | . | . | TRBV15 | TGTGCCACCAGCAGAGATTTGGGGGGTAACTATGGCTACACCTTC | CATSRDLGGNYGYTF
TRBJ2-7 | . | TRBD2 | TRBV5-4 | TGTGCCAGCAGCACGGAGCGGGGGGGACGCTCCTACGAGCAGTACTTC | CASSTERGGRSYEQYF
TRBJ1-5 | . | . | TRBV24-1 | TGTGCCACCAGTGAACAGTTCAATCAGCCCCAGCATTTT | CATSEQFNQPQHF
TRBJ1-5 | . | . | TRBV27 | TGTGCCAGCAGCTCCACCTCCGGGGGGAATAGCAATCAGCCCCAGCATTTT | CASSSTSGGNSNQPQHF
TRBJ1-1 | . | . | TRBV18 | TGTGCCAGCTCGCCGCCAGGGGCCGACAAAAAAGAAGCTTTCTTT | CASSPPGADKKEAFF
TRBJ2-5 | . | TRBD1 | TRBV5-8 | TGTGCCAGCAGCCACCAAAGACAGGGCCGCCAAGAGACCCAGTACTTC | CASSHQRQGRQETQYF
TRBJ1-2 | . | . | TRBV28 | TGTGCCAGCAGTTTACAGGAGGATGGCTACACCTTC | CASSLQEDGYTF